The clone carrying this T cell receptor beta chain was observed many times. The record originates from a study of metastatic and nonmetastatic thyroid tumors. Thyroid surgery was preceded by no treatment in any patient. Original analysis: A papillary thyroid cancer distant-metastasis classifier was built from CDR3 differences across clinicopathological groups. TCRdb re-processed the PCR reads through MiXCR. V and J calls and clone size were set by TCRdb, not the authors. The sample carries some 52,000 clones, roughly 15% recorded once. The sequence was obtained from a female donor with papillary thyroid cancer or a benign thyroid nodule (not recorded which). Some clones in this sample may be carry-over from other donors' samples. The specimen was blood.

CDR3 region: CSARTSGGTDTQYF. CDR3 coding DNA: TGCAGTGCGAGGACTAGCGGGGGCACAGATACGCAGTATTTT. V is TRBV20-1 and J is TRBJ2-3; TRBD2 aligns across 12 bases. Trimming cost V 6 bases and J 1 base; bases outside gene matches: 2. Germline values: CDR1 DFQATT, CDR2 SNEGSKA (reference sequence). The CDR3 is 14 residues long.